The clone carrying this T cell receptor (beta chain) has a handful of counts. Its antigen is not known. TCRdb recomputed calls from the RT-PCR reads with MiXCR, one row per CDR3 protein. This repertoire shows roughly 500,000 distinct CDR3 sequences, approximately 15% found once; its top ten account for less than 4%. The CDR3 runs to 13 residues. The germline V and J ends were trimmed by 5 bases and 1 base, with 7 bases remaining between them. In germline, CDR1 is LNHDA, CDR2 SQIVND (reference sequence). The sample comes from a study of response to subunit inactivated influenza vaccine. General study results and limits: Authors suggested each seasonal flu vaccination may recruit only limited numbers of new T cells.

Sample: CD4+ T cells sorted from PBMCs, taken around 25 months after vaccination. The rearrangement uses TRBV19 and TRBJ2-3, with D possibly being TRBD2 (5 bases). This receptor was identified in a man in his fifties or sixties who received an inactivated influenza vaccine. The DNA of the CDR3 is TGTGCCAGTAGTGCTAGCCGCACAGATACGCAGTATTTT. Translation: CASSASRTDTQYF. Based on the CDR3 plus reference TRBV19 and TRBJ2-3, the full variable domain is DGGITQSPKYLFRKEGQNVTLSCEQNLNHDAMYWYRQDPGQGLRLIYYSQIVNDFQKGDIAEGYSVSREKKESFPLTVTSAQKNPTAFYLCASSASRTDTQYFGPGTRLTVL.